A selection of T cell receptor beta chains follows, all from one sample in a study of T cell repertoires in cytomegalovirus infection. These receptors' targets are unknown. MiXCR was run by TCRdb on the reads, yielding one entry per CDR3 protein. Of roughly 920,000 distinct CDR3 sequences listed, roughly 31% are singletons. This material consisted of cultured CD8+ T cells from PBMCs, taken from culture after CMV antigen stimulation. The receptors shown here come from a human donor in good health (CMV status not recorded). Some clones in this sample may be carry-over from other donors' samples. The CDR3 runs from the conserved cysteine through the conserved F or W. The D gene is left open where the match is weak. Not all rows give a size; the values are once, few, many and, for expanded clones, a class.

clone_size d_call cdr3_length j_call v_call cdr3_nt cdr3_aa
few . 15 TRBJ2-4 TRBV27 TGTGCCAGCTCTCCAGGGGGGCCAGCCAAAAACATTCAGTACTTC CASSPGGPAKNIQYF
. TRBD1 17 TRBJ1-4 TRBV6-5 TGTGCCAGCAGCTTTTCAGCCGGGACAGACCTAGGGGAAAAACTGTTTTTT CASSFSAGTDLGEKLFF
. TRBD2 17 TRBJ2-3 TRBV20-1 TGCAGTGCGACCGGGACTAGCGGGGCCCCTAGCACAGATACGCAGTATTTT CSATGTSGAPSTDTQYF
few . 13 TRBJ2-1 TRBV11-2 TGTGCCAGCAGTCTGGCAGGGTTCCGTGAGCAGTTCTTC CASSLAGFREQFF
. . 15 TRBJ1-1 TRBV4-2 TGTGCCAGCAGCCAAGTCAATTCCCACAGCACTGAAGCTTTCTTT CASSQVNSHSTEAFF
few . 15 TRBJ2-2 TRBV28 TGTGCCAGCAGGGACCGAACAGGGAACACCGGGGAGCTGTTTTTT CASRDRTGNTGELFF
few TRBD1 16 TRBJ2-6 TRBV19 TGTGCCAGCCTGGGGACAGGGGTCCCCGGGGCCAACGTCCTGACTTTC CASLGTGVPGANVLTF
. . 15 TRBJ1-5 TRBV10-2 TGCGCCAGCAGTGAAGGCAGGGGTGGGTTAAAGCCCCAGCATTTT CASSEGRGGLKPQHF
few . 16 TRBJ2-2 TRBV12-5 TGTGCTAGTGGTTTCCGGATGGGGGAGACCACCGGGGAGCTGTTTTTT CASGFRMGETTGELFF
. . 15 TRBJ2-2 TRBV7-9 TGTGCCAGCAGCGGCAATCCAGGGTTCACCGGGGAGCTGTTTTTT CASSGNPGFTGELFF
many . 15 TRBJ1-5 TRBV6-1 TGTGCCAGCAGCGGAGATAGGAGGGCGGATCAGCCCCAGCATTTT CASSGDRRADQPQHF
. . 13 TRBJ2-1 TRBV7-6 TGTGTCAGCAGCTTAAGTTCCCACAATGAGCAGTTCTTC CVSSLSSHNEQFF
few TRBD1 14 TRBJ2-7 TRBV27 TGTGCCAGCAAGGAACAGGGGTCACCCTACGAGCAGTACTTC CASKEQGSPYEQYF
. . 15 TRBJ2-2 TRBV12-3/TRBV12-4 TGTGCCAGCAGTTTTCTATCTGCGAACACCGGGGATCTGTTTTTT CASSFLSANTGDLFF
. . 9 TRBJ2-5 TRBV7-9 TGTGCCAGCAGTCTTCCAAGTTACTTC CASSLPSYF
once . 14 TRBJ2-1 TRBV6-2/TRBV6-3 TGTGCCAGCCAAGGGGGTGTCTCCTACAATGAGCAGTTCTTC CASQGGVSYNEQFF
. . 13 TRBJ1-5 TRBV18 TGTGCCACCGTAGGTTCGGGCAATCAGCCCCAGCATTTT CATVGSGNQPQHF
many . 17 TRBJ1-5 TRBV6-1 TGTGCCAGCAGTGAACCCGGGCAGATTTATAGCAATCAGCCCCAGCATTTT CASSEPGQIYSNQPQHF
. . 15 TRBJ2-3 TRBV6-1 TGTGCCAGCAGTGAATGGGAAGGGATCACAGATACGCAGTATTTT CASSEWEGITDTQYF
many . 12 TRBJ2-2 TRBV19 TGTGCCAGCAGCTCTGCCACGGGGGAGCTGTTTTTT CASSSATGELFF
few . 15 TRBJ2-1 TRBV7-2 TGTGCCAGCAGCTTAGTCGGGGACTTGGGAAATGAGCAGTTCTTC CASSLVGDLGNEQFF
. . 13 TRBJ2-2 TRBV19 TGTGCCAGTACCCCGGGGGCGTACGGGGAGCTGTTTTTT CASTPGAYGELFF
few . 15 TRBJ1-3 TRBV28 TGTGCCAGCAGGCCTACAGGGAACTCTGGAAACACCATATATTTT CASRPTGNSGNTIYF
few . 13 TRBJ1-3 TRBV7-4 TGTGCCAGCAGCGCAGAGGGTGACGGGGGACCGGGTTTT CASSAEGDGGPGF
. TRBD1 16 TRBJ1-1 TRBV12-3/TRBV12-4 TGTGCCAGCAGTTTCCGACAGGGGGCGCAGGACACTGAAGCTTTCTTT CASSFRQGAQDTEAFF
. TRBD2 14 TRBJ2-3 TRBV20-1 TGCAGTGCTTTCGGGGGGGCCGGCACAGATACGCAGTATTTT CSAFGGAGTDTQYF
. . 15 TRBJ2-1 TRBV19 TGTGCCAGTAGTATAAGCGGGTCCCCTTACAATGAGCAGTTCTTC CASSISGSPYNEQFF
many TRBD1 12 TRBJ2-5 TRBV6-2/TRBV6-3 TGTGCCAGCAGGACAGGGTTGGAGACCCAGTACTTC CASRTGLETQYF
. . 13 TRBJ2-5 TRBV2 TGTGCCAGCAGTGAACCGACTCAAGAGACCCAGTACTTC CASSEPTQETQYF
few . 15 TRBJ2-7 TRBV19 TGTGCCAGTAGTATATCAATTAGCGGTACCTACGAGCAGTACTTC CASSISISGTYEQYF
. . 17 TRBJ2-5 TRBV20-1 TGCAGTGCTAGAGATGGTGTAGGGACTCGTTTCCAAGAGACCCAGTACTTC CSARDGVGTRFQETQYF
. . 15 TRBJ2-1 TRBV6-8 TGTGCCAGCAGTCCGGCGGGGGCCGACTACAATGAGCAGTTCTTC CASSPAGADYNEQFF
few . 11 TRBJ2-5 TRBV7-9 TGTGCGGGCACTAGGGGGGAGACCCAGTACTTC CAGTRGETQYF
. TRBD1 16 TRBJ2-1 TRBV12-3/TRBV12-4 TGTGCCAGCAGGGCCCCGGGACAGAGCTCCTACAATGAGCAGTTCTTC CASRAPGQSSYNEQFF
few . 17 TRBJ2-3 TRBV5-4 TGTGCCAGCAGCGATTTTAAGGGGGGGTCCAGCACAGATACGCAGTATTTT CASSDFKGGSSTDTQYF
few . 15 TRBJ1-3 TRBV19 TGTGCCAGTAGTTTGAGCCTGGGCTCTGGAAACACCATATATTTT CASSLSLGSGNTIYF